This entry is about one T cell receptor beta chain. This sample is part of a study of long-term antiretroviral therapy in people with HIV. Survey level was the resolution at which the v3.0 immunoSEQ assay ran. Repertoires were generated with immunoSEQ multiplex PCR, while TCRdb's copy carries only in-frame clones and drops some. The table records roughly 31,000 clones, around nine tenths of them present only once. CDR1 and CDR2 (germline): SGHRS, YFSETQ. This CDR3 has 18 amino acids. Trimming cost V 4 bases and J 4 bases; bases outside gene matches: 8. The material sequenced was unsorted PBMCs, taken approximately 5 years before starting antiretroviral therapy. The V gene is TRBV5-1, the J gene TRBJ2-2, with 15 bases identical to TRBD2. The clonotype was recovered from a man aged 45-65 years with HIV. The CDR3 DNA is TGCGCCAGCAGCCGAAAAGGACTAGCGGGAGGGAGCACCGGGGAGCTGTTTTTT. Amino acids: CASSRKGLAGGSTGELFF.